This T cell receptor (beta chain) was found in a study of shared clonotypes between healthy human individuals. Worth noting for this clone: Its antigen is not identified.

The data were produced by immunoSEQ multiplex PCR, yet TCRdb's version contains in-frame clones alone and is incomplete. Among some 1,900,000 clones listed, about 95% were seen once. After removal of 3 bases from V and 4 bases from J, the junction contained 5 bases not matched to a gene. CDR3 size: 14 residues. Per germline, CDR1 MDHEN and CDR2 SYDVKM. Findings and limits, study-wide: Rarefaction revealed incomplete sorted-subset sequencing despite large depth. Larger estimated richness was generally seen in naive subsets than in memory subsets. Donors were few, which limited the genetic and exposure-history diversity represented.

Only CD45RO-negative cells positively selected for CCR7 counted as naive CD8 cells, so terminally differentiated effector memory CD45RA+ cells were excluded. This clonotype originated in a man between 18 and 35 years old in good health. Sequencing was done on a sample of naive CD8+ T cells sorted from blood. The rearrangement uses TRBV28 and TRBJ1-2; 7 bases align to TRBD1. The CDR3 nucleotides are TGTGCCAGCAGTTTCAGGGACAGTATCTATGGCTACACCTTC. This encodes CASSFRDSIYGYTF.